This T cell receptor beta chain was sequenced in a study of CD8 T cells in ankylosing spondylitis. The study, taken as a whole, reports: A TCR beta motif of several highly homologous variants appeared characteristic of ankylosing spondylitis blood. Significantly higher representation of disease-linked clones was reported for matched ankylosing spondylitis synovial fluid. With a CD8+ phenotype, disease-linked clones were relatively rare in peripheral blood.

A quantitative 5'-RACE method, one with molecular barcodes, was used to make TCR beta libraries. TCRdb re-called the 5' RACE reads with MiXCR, one entry per CDR3 protein. The sample includes about 540,000 distinct CDR3 sequences, roughly 13% of them seen just once. Germline lookup yields CDR1 LNHDA and CDR2 SQIVND (reference sequence). CDR3 length: 15 residues. The V gene end was trimmed by 3 bases and the J gene end by 3 bases; junction bases not matched to a gene: 6. Worth noting for this clonotype: Its antigen is unidentified.

The sequence was collected from a male donor with ankylosing spondylitis. The V call is TRBV19, the J call TRBJ2-7; 9 positions agree with TRBD1. Sequencing input: blood, either unsorted or a sorted T cell fraction (not recorded which). CDR3 region: CASSIGWDRVYEQYF. CDR3 nucleotide sequence: TGTGCCAGTAGTATCGGATGGGACAGGGTCTACGAGCAGTACTTC.